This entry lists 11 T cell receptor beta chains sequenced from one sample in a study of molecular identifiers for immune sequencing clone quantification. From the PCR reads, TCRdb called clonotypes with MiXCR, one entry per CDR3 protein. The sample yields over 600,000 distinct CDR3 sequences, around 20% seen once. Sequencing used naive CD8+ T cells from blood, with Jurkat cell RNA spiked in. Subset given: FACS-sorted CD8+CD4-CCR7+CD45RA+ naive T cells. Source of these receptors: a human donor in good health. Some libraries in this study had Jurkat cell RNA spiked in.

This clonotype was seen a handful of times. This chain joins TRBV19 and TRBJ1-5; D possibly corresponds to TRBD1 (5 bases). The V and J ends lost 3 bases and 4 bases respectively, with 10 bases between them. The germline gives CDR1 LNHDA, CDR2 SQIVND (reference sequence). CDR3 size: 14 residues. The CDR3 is CASSMGGVNQPQHF. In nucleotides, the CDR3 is TGTGCCAGTAGTATGGGAGGGGTTAATCAGCCCCAGCATTTT. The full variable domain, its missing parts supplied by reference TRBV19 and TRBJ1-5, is DGGITQSPKYLFRKEGQNVTLSCEQNLNHDAMYWYRQDPGQGLRLIYYSQIVNDFQKGDIAEGYSVSREKKESFPLTVTSAQKNPTAFYLCASSMGGVNQPQHFGDGTRLSIL.

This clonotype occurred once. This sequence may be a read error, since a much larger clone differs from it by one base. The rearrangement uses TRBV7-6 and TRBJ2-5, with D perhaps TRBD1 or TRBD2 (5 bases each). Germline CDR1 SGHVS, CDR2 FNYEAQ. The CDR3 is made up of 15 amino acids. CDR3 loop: CASSLSPGPQEAQYF. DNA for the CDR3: TGTGCCAGCAGCTTAAGTCCGGGACCTCAAGAGGCCCAGTACTTC.

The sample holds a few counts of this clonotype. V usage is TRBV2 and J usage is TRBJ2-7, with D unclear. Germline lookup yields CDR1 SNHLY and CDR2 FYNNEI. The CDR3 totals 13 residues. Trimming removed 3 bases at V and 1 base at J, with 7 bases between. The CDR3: CASSEWVSYEQYF. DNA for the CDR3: TGTGCCAGCAGTGAGTGGGTTTCCTACGAGCAGTACTTC.

DNA for the CDR3: TGTGCCAGCAGCTTAGTCGGGTCCGGCGAGCAGTACTTC. It yields the protein CASSLVGSGEQYF. This rearrangement joins TRBV7-6 to TRBJ2-7, with D hard to call. Germline V gene data show CDR1 as SGHVS and CDR2 as FNYEAQ. The CDR3 spans 13 residues. Trimming took 1 base from V and 6 from J, leaving 10 bases between them. The complete variable domain, with remaining parts taken from reference TRBV7-6 and TRBJ2-7, reads GAGVSQSPRYKVTKRGQDVALRCDPISGHVSLYWYRQALGQGPEFLTYFNYEAQQDKSGLPNDRFSAERPEGSISTLTIQRTEQRDSAMYRCASSLVGSGEQYFGPGTRLTVT.

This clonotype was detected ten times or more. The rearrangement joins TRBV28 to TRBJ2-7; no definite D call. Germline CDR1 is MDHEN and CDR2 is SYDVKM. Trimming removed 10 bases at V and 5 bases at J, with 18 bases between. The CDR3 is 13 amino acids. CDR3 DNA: TGTGCCACCGATGACCCGCCTAACCACGAGCAGTACTTC. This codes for CATDDPPNHEQYF.

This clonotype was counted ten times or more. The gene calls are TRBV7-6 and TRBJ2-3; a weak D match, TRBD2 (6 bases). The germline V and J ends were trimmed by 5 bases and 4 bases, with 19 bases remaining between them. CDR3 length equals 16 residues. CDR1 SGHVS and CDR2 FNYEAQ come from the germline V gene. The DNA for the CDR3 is TGTGCCAGCAGCCCAACGGTCCAGCGGGCGCCAGATACGCAGTATTTT. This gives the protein CASSPTVQRAPDTQYF.

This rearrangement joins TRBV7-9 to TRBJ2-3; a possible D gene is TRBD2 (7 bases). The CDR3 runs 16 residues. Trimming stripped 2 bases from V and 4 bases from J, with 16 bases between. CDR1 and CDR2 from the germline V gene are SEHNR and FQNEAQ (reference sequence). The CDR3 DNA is TGTGCCAGCAGCTTATGGGAGGGGGGGGGGGCAGATACGCAGTATTTT. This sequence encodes CASSLWEGGGADTQYF.

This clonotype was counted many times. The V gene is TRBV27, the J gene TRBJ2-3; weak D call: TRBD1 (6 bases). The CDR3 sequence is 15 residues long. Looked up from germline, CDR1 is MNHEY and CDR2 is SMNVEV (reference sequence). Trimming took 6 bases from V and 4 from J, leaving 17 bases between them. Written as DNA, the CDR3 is TGTGCCAGCAGGACAGGAAACGAGAAGTCAGATACGCAGTATTTT. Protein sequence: CASRTGNEKSDTQYF.

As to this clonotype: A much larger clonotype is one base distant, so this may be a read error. The chain's CDR3 is CATSRVRDTQYF. The CDR3, as DNA: TGTGCCACCAGCAGAGTAAGAGATACGCAGTATTTT. This chain connects TRBV15 to TRBJ2-3, with D unresolved. The germline V and J ends were trimmed by 1 base and 5 bases, with 4 bases remaining between them. The CDR3 is 12 residues long. CDR1 and CDR2 (germline): LNHNV, YYDKDF (reference sequence).

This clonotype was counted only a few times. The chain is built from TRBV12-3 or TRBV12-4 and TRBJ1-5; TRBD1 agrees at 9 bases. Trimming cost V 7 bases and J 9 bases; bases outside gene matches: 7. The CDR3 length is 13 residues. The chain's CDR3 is CASTTGGVWPQHF. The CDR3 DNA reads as TGTGCCAGCACTACAGGGGGCGTTTGGCCCCAGCATTTT.

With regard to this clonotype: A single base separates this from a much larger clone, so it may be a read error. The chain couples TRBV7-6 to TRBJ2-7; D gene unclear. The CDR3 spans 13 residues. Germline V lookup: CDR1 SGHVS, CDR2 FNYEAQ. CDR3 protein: CANSLGFYYEQYF. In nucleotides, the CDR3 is TGTGCCAACAGCTTGGGGTTTTACTACGAGCAGTACTTC.